Below are 11 T cell receptor beta chains sequenced from a single sample in a study of Graves' ophthalmopathy and Graves' hyperthyroidism. RNA transcripts were the template, and TCR beta CDR3 regions were amplified from them. HTBI primers were employed in first-round RT-PCR, then a second-round multiplex PCR followed. Each CDR3 protein is one row after TCRdb ran MiXCR on the multiplex PCR reads. This sample has about 620,000 distinct CDR3 sequences, with over 20% found just once. The sequencing sample was made of peripheral blood. These receptors all come from a woman between 18 and 29 years old with stable Graves' hyperthyroidism. Some clones in this sample may be carry-over from other donors' samples.

This clonotype was counted between two and nine times. The junction and the germline gene differ at one end; a read error may be behind it. J is TRBJ2-4 and V is TRBV2; D assignment may be TRBD1 or TRBD2 (7 bases each). The CDR3 loop spans 16 amino acids. Germline V gives CDR1 SNHLY, CDR2 FYNNEI. The CDR3 DNA reads TGTGCCGGCAGCCGCCCAGGACAGGCCGCGGGGGACATTCAGTACTTC. Translated, it gives CAGSRPGQAAGDIQYF.

This clonotype was counted ten times or more. The chain uses TRBV3-1 and TRBJ2-5, with 7 nucleotides matching TRBD1. The J segment lost 5 bases and the V segment lost 3 bases, leaving 6 bases of the junction unmatched. CDR1 and CDR2 from the germline V gene are LGHDT and YNNKEL (reference sequence). The CDR3 consists of 14 residues. CDR3 in amino acids: CASSHPGGYETQYF. The CDR3 coding sequence is TGTGCCAGCAGCCACCCAGGGGGTTACGAGACCCAGTACTTC.

This chain connects TRBV28 to TRBJ2-2; 13 nucleotides line up with TRBD2. The CDR3 consists of 18 residues. Germline CDR1 and CDR2: MDHEN and SYDVKM. J gave up 2 bases and V 3 bases, and 6 bases lay outside the gene matches. The CDR3 sequence: CASSFPWTSGSNTGELFF. DNA of the CDR3: TGTGCCAGCAGTTTCCCCTGGACTAGCGGGAGTAACACCGGGGAGCTGTTTTTT.

This clonotype was observed at least ten times. The rearrangement joins TRBV29-1 to TRBJ2-5; possible D gene TRBD2, 5 bases. This CDR3 is 13 amino acids long. Germline V lookup: CDR1 SQVTM, CDR2 ANQGSEA. V was cut by 2 bases and J by 2 bases, with 9 bases left in between. CDR3 in DNA: TGCAGCGTTGAAAGGACTTCTCAAGAGACCCAGTACTTC. Protein: CSVERTSQETQYF.

This clonotype was seen at least ten times. The chain couples TRBV6-5 to TRBJ2-5, with 11 positions matching TRBD2. V shed 7 bases and J 6 bases; nucleotides not matched to a gene: 16. Germline values: CDR1 MNHEY, CDR2 SVGAGI. There are 17 residues in the CDR3. Here the CDR3 DNA reads TGTGCCAGCATAGCGGGGGGGCACCTCCGTTCGGTAAAGACCCAGTACTTC. Residues: CASIAGGHLRSVKTQYF.

This clonotype was seen many times. The rearrangement links TRBV3-1 to TRBJ2-7; TRBD2 agrees at 9 bases. The germline gives CDR1 LGHDT, CDR2 YNNKEL (reference sequence). The V gene end was trimmed by 0 bases and the J gene end by 3 bases; junction bases not matched to a gene: 6. The CDR3 is made up of 16 amino acids. DNA for the CDR3: TGTGCCAGCAGCCAAGAAGCGGGGGGCCTTAGCTACGAGCAGTACTTC. It specifies CASSQEAGGLSYEQYF.

The chain joins TRBV7-2 to TRBJ2-2; TRBD2 is a possible D gene (6 bases). This CDR3 has 15 residues. Between the trimmed V and J ends, which lost 1 base and 4 bases, there was a span of 10 bases. Germline CDR1 is SGHTA and CDR2 is FQGNSA. The CDR3 reads CASSLGTGATGELFF. CDR3 bases: TGTGCCAGCAGCTTAGGCACGGGAGCCACCGGGGAGCTGTTTTTT.

This clonotype was observed many times. The V call is TRBV6-5, the J call TRBJ1-1; 9 bases fit TRBD1. Germline lookup yields CDR1 MNHEY and CDR2 SVGAGI. The V segment lost 4 bases and the J segment 4 bases; nucleotides outside the gene matches: 7. This CDR3 has 15 residues. Written as DNA, the CDR3 is TGTGCCAGCAGTTCCGGGACAGGGAGCTTCACTGAAGCTTTCTTT. Its translation is CASSSGTGSFTEAFF.

The chain carries TRBV20-1 and TRBJ2-7; D remains unclear. The V end lost 6 bases, the J end lost 1 base, and 10 bases lay between the germline ends. Germline V gene lookup returns CDR1 DFQATT and CDR2 SNEGSKA (reference sequence). The CDR3 length is 12 residues. DNA of the CDR3: TGCAGTGCGGAAACTCATTCCTACGAGCAGTACTTC. Amino acid sequence: CSAETHSYEQYF.

This clonotype occurred many times. In DNA form, the CDR3 reads TGTGCCAGCAGCGAGACCCCGGACAGGGTGAACACTGAAGCTTTCTTT. Translated, it gives CASSETPDRVNTEAFF. The chain carries TRBV7-8 and TRBJ1-1; 8 positions match TRBD1. Trimming at V came to 5 bases and at J to 0 bases, leaving 8 bases not matched to a gene. There are 16 residues in the CDR3. From germline, CDR1 is SGHVS and CDR2 FQNEAQ.

J is TRBJ2-7 and V is TRBV30; D is tentatively TRBD1 or TRBD2 (5 bases each). The germline V gene has CDR1 GTSNPN and CDR2 SVGIG (reference sequence). V lost 8 bases and J lost 5, with 16 bases in between. The CDR3 runs to 12 residues. This CDR3 is CAGARGQHEQYF. In DNA, the CDR3 is TGTGCCGGGGCGAGAGGGCAGCACGAGCAGTACTTC.